A single sample gave rise to the 16 T cell receptor beta chains below, sequenced in a study of cytomegalovirus exposure and HLA in healthy donors. Clones were sequenced by immunoSEQ multiplex PCR, and TCRdb holds only the in-frame ones, with some missing. The table has fewer than 250,000 clones, about nine tenths seen once. Sample: PBMCs. The receptors were sampled from a woman younger than 30 in good health and CMV-seropositive.

The genes are TRBV19 and TRBJ2-7; 8 nucleotides line up with TRBD2. CDR1 is LNHDA, CDR2 SQIVND, per germline (reference sequence). Losses at the gene ends were 7 bases for V and 4 bases for J; bases not matched to a gene: 6. The CDR3 loop spans 13 amino acids. CDR3 in amino acids: CASNAGGSYEQYF. CDR3 nucleotides: TGTGCCAGTAATGCGGGAGGCTCGTACGAGCAGTACTTC. The whole variable domain, remainder taken from reference TRBV19 and TRBJ2-7, is DGGITQSPKYLFRKEGQNVTLSCEQNLNHDAMYWYRQDPGQGLRLIYYSQIVNDFQKGDIAEGYSVSREKKESFPLTVTSAQKNPTAFYLCASNAGGSYEQYFGPGTRLTVT.

The CDR3: CASSLAAGREQYF. The CDR3 DNA reads as TGTGCCAGCAGCTTAGCCGCTGGGAGGGAGCAGTACTTC. This chain links TRBV11-2 with TRBJ2-7, with D perhaps matching TRBD2 (6 bases). Trimming pared 1 base from V and 7 bases from J, leaving 11 bases between. Germline V CDR1 and CDR2: SGHAT, FQNNGV. The CDR3 is made up of 13 amino acids.

The chain carries TRBV15 and TRBJ2-3, with TRBD1 matching over 7 bases. From germline, CDR1 is LNHNV and CDR2 YYDKDF (reference sequence). The CDR3 has 15 residues. J gave up 1 base and V 2 bases, and 3 bases lay outside the gene matches. Written as DNA, the CDR3 is TGTGCCACCAGCAGAATCACAGGGGGCACAGATACGCAGTATTTT. This encodes CATSRITGGTDTQYF.

The chain combines TRBV29-1 with TRBJ2-3; 9 nucleotides align to TRBD1. The trim removed 7 bases at V and 6 bases at J, leaving 8 bases unmatched. Germline loops: CDR1 SQVTM, CDR2 ANQGSEA. This CDR3 contains 13 residues. This CDR3 reads CSAVTGGTDTQYF. The CDR3 DNA sequence: TGCAGCGCTGTGACAGGGGGGACGGATACGCAGTATTTT.

The chain combines TRBV2 with TRBJ2-3; 13 bases are a match to TRBD2. Germline V gene data show CDR1 as SNHLY and CDR2 as FYNNEI. This CDR3 has 15 residues. V lost 6 bases to trimming and J lost 2 bases; unmatched junction nucleotides: 2. CDR3 amino acids: CASRGLAGITDTQYF. The CDR3 DNA sequence: TGTGCCAGCAGGGGACTAGCGGGAATCACAGATACGCAGTATTTT.

This chain joins TRBV11-3 and TRBJ2-2; tentatively, D is TRBD2 (6 bases). Per the germline V gene, CDR1 is SGHNT and CDR2 is YENEEA. Trimming stripped 5 bases from V and 1 base from J, with 14 bases between. The CDR3 is 16 residues long. Here the CDR3 reads CASSGLLGGNTGELFF. CDR3 DNA: TGTGCCAGCAGCGGACTTCTGGGGGGGAACACCGGGGAGCTGTTTTTT.

Here the CDR3 reads CASRPGLARWEQFF. CDR3 in DNA: TGTGCCAGCAGGCCGGGACTAGCTCGGTGGGAGCAGTTCTTC. The chain joins TRBV2 to TRBJ2-1; 9 nucleotides agree with TRBD2. The CDR3 is made up of 14 amino acids. CDR1 is SNHLY and CDR2 is FYNNEI in the germline V gene. After removal of 6 bases from V and 10 bases from J, the junction contained 10 bases not matched to a gene.

The table lists this clone with a count of one. This chain links TRBV6-1 with TRBJ1-5; 9 bases are a match to TRBD1. V shed 6 bases and J 7 bases; nucleotides not matched to a gene: 10. Germline values: CDR1 MNHNS, CDR2 SASEGT. The CDR3 sequence is 15 residues long. In nucleotides, the CDR3 is TGTGCCAGCAGGAAAACCGACAGGGGGAACCAGCCCCAGCATTTT. Protein sequence: CASRKTDRGNQPQHF.

About this clone: At one boundary the junction diverges from the germline segment, which might be a read error. J is TRBJ2-1 and V is TRBV29-1; 9 positions agree with TRBD1. Germline CDR1 SQVTM, CDR2 ANQGSEA. The CDR3 has 16 residues. The CDR3 is CSFDSPGQGKRHEQFF. The CDR3 DNA reads as TGCAGCTTTGATTCTCCGGGACAGGGAAAGAGGCATGAGCAGTTCTTC.

The chain has TRBV10-3 and TRBJ2-7; weak D call: TRBD1 (6 bases). The germline V gene encodes CDR1 ENHRY and CDR2 SYGVKD. V lost 0 bases and J lost 4, with 22 bases in between. CDR3 length: 18 amino acids. CDR3 sequence (DNA): TGTGCCATCAGTGAGTCGCGTCTGATGCGGACAGCAGAATACGAGCAGTACTTC. This codes for CAISESRLMRTAEYEQYF.

V usage is TRBV11-2 and J usage is TRBJ1-2, with TRBD1 matching over 10 bases. CDR3 length: 15 amino acids. CDR1 is SGHAT and CDR2 is FQNNGV in the germline V gene. With 0 bases clipped from V and 7 bases from J, the junction kept 5 bases outside the gene matches. This CDR3 reads CASSLEGQGLGGYTF. CDR3 nucleotides: TGTGCCAGCAGCTTAGAGGGACAGGGGCTGGGTGGCTACACCTTC. The full variable domain, in which reference TRBV11-2 and TRBJ1-2 provide the parts outside the CDR3, is EAGVAQSPRYKIIEKRQSVAFWCNPISGHATLYWYQQILGQGPKLLIQFQNNGVVDDSQLPKDRFSAERLKGVDSTLKIQPAKLEDSAVYLCASSLEGQGLGGYTFGSGTRLTVV.

The genes are TRBV7-9 and TRBJ1-2, with D uncertain. The CDR3 length is 14 residues. Trimming cost V 5 bases and J 2 bases, with 12 bases left between them. Germline V gives CDR1 SEHNR, CDR2 FQNEAQ (reference sequence). In DNA form, the CDR3 reads TGTGCCAGCAGCCTCGCGGAGGTGAACTATGGCTACACCTTC. Translating gives CASSLAEVNYGYTF.

The gene calls are TRBV10-3 and TRBJ1-2; TRBD1 is a possible D gene (6 bases). The CDR3 is 15 amino acids. Per germline, CDR1 ENHRY and CDR2 SYGVKD. The ends were cut back, 10 bases at V and 0 bases at J, with 18 bases in the middle. CDR3 protein: CATWNGGAANYGYTF. In nucleotides, the CDR3 is TGTGCCACCTGGAATGGGGGGGCAGCTAACTATGGCTACACCTTC.

This clone has just one count. This chain connects TRBV27 to TRBJ2-7, with 8 bases lining up with TRBD2. The length of the CDR3 is 12 residues. Germline V gives CDR1 MNHEY, CDR2 SMNVEV (reference sequence). Germline trimming cut 5 bases from V and 3 bases from J; bases unmatched to any gene: 0. This chain's CDR3 is CASSRGGYEQYF. CDR3 DNA sequence: TGTGCCAGCAGTCGGGGGGGCTACGAGCAGTACTTC.

This chain connects TRBV4-1 to TRBJ2-4; 10 nucleotides align to TRBD2. CDR3 length: 15 amino acids. CDR1 MGHRA and CDR2 YSYEKL come from the germline V gene. Trimming took 1 base from V and 5 from J; bases not matched to a gene: 2. CDR3 nucleotides: TGCGCCAGCAGCCAAGCACTAGCGGGACAAAACATTCAGTACTTC. Amino acid sequence: CASSQALAGQNIQYF.

This clone came up a few times. The V call is TRBV2, the J call TRBJ2-1; 11 positions agree with TRBD2. Per germline, CDR1 SNHLY and CDR2 FYNNEI. J lost 8 bases, V lost 7 bases, and 7 bases had no gene match. This CDR3 region has 14 residues. The DNA of the CDR3 is TGTGCCAGCAAGACTAGCGGGATAGTATATGAGCAGTTCTTC. Translating gives CASKTSGIVYEQFF.